The 9 T cell receptor beta chains reported below all come from one sample, sequenced in a study of blood T cell repertoires in COVID-19. The protocol was immunoSEQ multiplex PCR, while the TCRdb copy is restricted to in-frame clones and leaves out a portion. The repertoire holds approximately 230,000 clones, with 70% to 90% as singletons. The sample was peripheral blood. These receptors were taken from a man aged 18 to 29 with active or convalescent COVID-19.

This chain joins TRBV10-3 and TRBJ2-2, with 9 positions matching TRBD1. The CDR3 loop spans 16 amino acids. Trimming removed 0 bases from V and 6 bases from J; junction bases left unmatched: 5. CDR1 and CDR2 (germline): ENHRY, SYGVKD. This CDR3 is CAISESGTGLSGELFF. CDR3 DNA: TGTGCCATCAGTGAGTCTGGGACAGGGTTATCCGGGGAGCTGTTTTTT.

The CDR3 spells CATSRGEAAQPQHF. In nucleotides, the CDR3 is TGTGCCACCAGCAGAGGCGAGGCCGCTCAGCCCCAGCATTTT. V usage is TRBV15 and J usage is TRBJ1-5, with D unresolved. The CDR3 has 14 residues. Trimming stripped 1 base from V and 6 bases from J, with 10 bases between. Per the germline V gene, CDR1 is LNHNV and CDR2 is YYDKDF (reference sequence).

The rearrangement uses TRBV6-5 and TRBJ1-1, with 9 nucleotides matching TRBD1. Germline trimming cut 7 bases from V and 2 bases from J; bases unmatched to any gene: 8. This CDR3 has 15 amino acids. The germline V gene has CDR1 MNHEY and CDR2 SVGAGI. The CDR3 DNA is TGTGCCAGCACGGGACAGGGAGTGAGTAACACTGAAGCTTTCTTT. Translating it yields CASTGQGVSNTEAFF.

This sequence joins TRBV4-3 and TRBJ1-1; D is ambiguous. CDR3 length equals 15 residues. Germline V CDR1 and CDR2: LGHNA, YSLEER. Trimming cost V 1 base and J 1 base, with 10 bases left between them. CDR3 nucleotides: TGCGCCAGCAGCCAAGCAGGAATCGGGAACACTGAAGCTTTCTTT. It specifies CASSQAGIGNTEAFF.

The chain links TRBV9 to TRBJ2-2, with 9 positions matching TRBD2. The CDR3 sequence is 17 residues long. The germline V gene encodes CDR1 SGDLS and CDR2 YYNGEE. Losses at the gene ends were 4 bases for V and 8 bases for J; bases not matched to a gene: 15. In DNA form, the CDR3 reads TGTGCCAGCAGCCACTCCGGGACTAGCCGGGGAGGAGGGGAGCTGTTTTTT. Translating it yields CASSHSGTSRGGGELFF. Filled out from reference TRBV9 and TRBJ2-2, the complete variable domain reads DSGVTQTPKHLITATGQRVTLRCSPRSGDLSVYWYQQSLDQGLQFLIQYYNGEERAKGNILERFSAQQFPDLHSELNLSSLELGDSALYFCASSHSGTSRGGGELFFGEGSRLTVL.

This sequence joins TRBV13 and TRBJ2-1; 8 bases fit TRBD2. Germline V CDR1 and CDR2: PRHDT, FYEKMQ (reference sequence). The ends lost 3 bases at V and 6 bases at J; junction bases unmatched: 10. The CDR3 consists of 16 residues. DNA of the CDR3: TGTGCCAGCAGCTTCCCGTCGGGACTAGGAACCAATGAGCAGTTCTTC. Translation: CASSFPSGLGTNEQFF.

This chain uses TRBV11-2 with TRBJ1-6; D is perhaps TRBD1 (6 bases). The germline CDR1 and CDR2 sequences are SGHAT and FQNNGV. Trimming cost V 8 bases and J 5 bases, with 16 bases left between them. The CDR3 loop spans 15 amino acids. The CDR3 region has the DNA TGTGCCAGCGGTCACAGGGAACACAATAATTCACCCCTCCACTTT. Amino acids: CASGHREHNNSPLHF. Based on the CDR3 plus reference TRBV11-2 and TRBJ1-6, the full variable domain is EAGVAQSPRYKIIEKRQSVAFWCNPISGHATLYWYQQILGQGPKLLIQFQNNGVVDDSQLPKDRFSAERLKGVDSTLKIQPAKLEDSAVYLCASGHREHNNSPLHFGNGTRLTVT.

This sequence joins TRBV4-3 and TRBJ1-2; D is perhaps TRBD1 (6 bases). CDR3 size: 13 residues. Trimming shortened V by 1 base and J by 7 bases, and 10 bases separated the two germline ends. Germline V lookup: CDR1 LGHNA, CDR2 YSLEER. The CDR3 DNA reads TGCGCCAGCAGCCAAGGGGGGCCAGGTGGCTACACCTTC. This gives the protein CASSQGGPGGYTF.

The chain is built from TRBV7-9 and TRBJ1-3; no firm D call. V was shortened by 2 bases and J by 6 bases, with 11 bases between the two germline ends. This CDR3 has 14 amino acids. Germline V gives CDR1 SEHNR, CDR2 FQNEAQ (reference sequence). CDR3 coding DNA: TGTGCCAGCAGCTTACCCCTAGAGGAAAACACCATATATTTT. Translation gives CASSLPLEENTIYF.